The 2 T cell receptor beta chains reported below all come from one sample, sequenced in a study of spatial heterogeneity in lung cancer. Time point indicated: blood at routine non-recurrence follow-up after resection. TCRdb ran MiXCR on the 5' RACE reads and lists one entry per CDR3 protein. The sample lists around 18,000 distinct CDR3 sequences; 9.2% were seen once. Sequences were derived from PBMCs, sampled at follow-up. These receptors were taken from a male donor with early-stage non-small cell lung cancer.

This clonotype was observed a few times. The chain joins TRBV4-3 to TRBJ2-5, with 12 bases fitting TRBD2. Germline CDR1 LGHNA, CDR2 YSLEER. V lost 4 bases and J lost 4; bases outside the gene matches: 10. This CDR3 is 17 amino acids long. In DNA form, the CDR3 reads TGCGCCAGCAGCCGAGAGCTAGCGGGGGGGCTAGGAGAGACCCAGTACTTC. Residues: CASSRELAGGLGETQYF.

This clonotype was found a few times. At one end, the junction sequence differs from germline, possibly due to a read error. The CDR3: CASSPSWGSNTGELFF. CDR3 DNA: TGTGCCAGCAGCCCAAGCTGGGGATCGAATACCGGGGAGCTGTTTTTT. The J gene is TRBJ2-2, the V gene TRBV14; D gene uncertain. Germline V lookup: CDR1 SGHDN, CDR2 FVKESK. The CDR3 is made up of 16 amino acids.